A single sample is the source of the 27 T cell receptor beta chains below, sequenced in a study of T cells in localized non-small cell lung cancer. Sequenced by immunoSEQ multiplex PCR; TCRdb stores in-frame clones only, minus some. The repertoire holds more than 45,000 clones, with roughly 80% as singletons. Material: peripheral blood, obtained before any cancer treatment. The receptors originated from a man between 35 and 75 years old with stage I squamous cell lung carcinoma.

V usage is TRBV5-1 and J usage is TRBJ2-5; 7 bases are shared with TRBD2. Germline V gives CDR1 SGHRS, CDR2 YFSETQ. This CDR3 comprises 15 residues. V dropped 0 bases and J dropped 4; count of bases not matched to a gene: 6. CDR3 sequence: CASSLVGGEGETQYF. CDR3 coding DNA: TGCGCCAGCAGCTTGGTAGGAGGGGAGGGAGAGACCCAGTACTTC.

The chain employs TRBV7-9 and TRBJ1-3; TRBD1 matches 8 bases. This CDR3 is built from 17 residues. V lost 5 bases and J lost 0; bases outside the gene matches: 9. The germline V gene has CDR1 SEHNR and CDR2 FQNEAQ (reference sequence). The CDR3 reads CASSRRTGISSGNTIYF. CDR3 coding DNA: TGTGCCAGCAGCCGGAGGACAGGGATAAGCTCTGGAAACACCATATATTTT.

This clone was observed a handful of times. The V gene is TRBV28, the J gene TRBJ1-1; D remains ambiguous. V lost 6 bases and J lost 0, with 8 bases in between. The V gene's germline CDR1 is MDHEN and CDR2 SYDVKM. The CDR3 runs to 13 residues. CDR3 in amino acids: CASRSGMNTEAFF. CDR3 bases: TGTGCCAGCAGGAGCGGGATGAACACTGAAGCTTTCTTT. Based on the CDR3 plus reference TRBV28 and TRBJ1-1, the full variable domain is DVKVTQSSRYLVKRTGEKVFLECVQDMDHENMFWYRQDPGLGLRLIYFSYDVKMKEKGDIPEGYSVSREKKERFSLILESASTNQTSMYLCASRSGMNTEAFFGQGTRLTVV.

This clone appeared a few times. CDR3 nucleotides: TGCAGCGTTGAAGGAGTCAGGGGTAACACTGAAGCTTTCTTT. Translating gives CSVEGVRGNTEAFF. This sequence joins TRBV29-1 and TRBJ1-1, with D possibly matching TRBD1 (6 bases). The length of the CDR3 is 14 residues. V was clipped by 1 base and J by 2 bases, with 11 bases between them. CDR1 is SQVTM, CDR2 ANQGSEA, per germline.

V gene TRBV28 combines with J gene TRBJ2-3; the D is unclear. CDR1 MDHEN and CDR2 SYDVKM come from the germline V gene. With 2 bases removed from V and 9 bases from J, the gap between germline ends came to 12 bases. The CDR3 is 13 amino acids. CDR3 amino acids: CASSLGWVGTQYF. The CDR3 DNA is TGTGCCAGCAGTTTAGGCTGGGTGGGGACGCAGTATTTT.

Comment on this clone: Relative to the germline gene, one junction end is altered; a read error may explain this. The same CDR3 is also encoded by other DNA sequences in this sample. This sequence joins TRBV30 and TRBJ1-5; D remains unclear. CDR1 GTSNPN and CDR2 SVGIG come from the germline V gene (reference sequence). The CDR3 is 14 amino acids. CDR3: CAWSVLAGAQPQHF. CDR3 sequence (DNA): TGTGCCTGGAGTGTACTCGCCGGAGCTCAGCCTCAGCATTTT.

The V and J genes are TRBV28 and TRBJ1-2; D not resolved. Looked up from germline, CDR1 is MDHEN and CDR2 is SYDVKM. This CDR3 has 13 amino acids. V gave up 3 bases and J gave up 8 bases, with 13 bases separating them. The CDR3 region has the DNA TGTGCCAGCAGTTTCCTCTCCGCCAGCGGCTACACCTTC. It yields the protein CASSFLSASGYTF.

Turning to this clone: The same CDR3 is also encoded by other DNA sequences in this sample. This chain connects TRBV19 to TRBJ2-3, with D uncertain. With 9 bases removed from V and 2 bases from J, the gap between germline ends came to 21 bases. The CDR3 covers 16 residues. The germline CDR1 and CDR2 sequences are LNHDA and SQIVND (reference sequence). CDR3 protein: CASKGPRVTHTDTQYF. For the CDR3, the DNA is TGTGCCAGCAAGGGTCCTAGGGTCACACACACAGATACGCAGTATTTT. The full variable domain, with the rest looked up from reference TRBV19 and TRBJ2-3, is DGGITQSPKYLFRKEGQNVTLSCEQNLNHDAMYWYRQDPGQGLRLIYYSQIVNDFQKGDIAEGYSVSREKKESFPLTVTSAQKNPTAFYLCASKGPRVTHTDTQYFGPGTRLTVL.

The gene calls are TRBV18 and TRBJ1-6; the match to TRBD1 covers 7 bases. This CDR3 comprises 15 residues. CDR1 and CDR2 (germline): KGHSH, LQKENI. The J segment lost 7 bases and the V segment lost 2 bases, leaving 5 bases of the junction unmatched. The CDR3 is CASSPSGGRNSPLHF. The CDR3 region has the DNA TGTGCCAGCTCACCATCAGGGGGTAGAAATTCACCCCTCCACTTT.

This rearrangement joins TRBV6-5 to TRBJ1-2, with 7 bases identical to TRBD1. The V segment lost 0 bases and the J segment 4 bases; nucleotides outside the gene matches: 5. CDR3 length equals 15 residues. Per germline, CDR1 MNHEY and CDR2 SVGAGI. The CDR3 loop is CASSYSPGTAYGYTF. CDR3 in DNA: TGTGCCAGCAGTTACTCCCCCGGGACAGCCTATGGCTACACCTTC.

The chain is built from TRBV14 and TRBJ1-2; D is possibly TRBD1 (6 bases). Germline-derived CDR1 and CDR2 are SGHDN and FVKESK. V gave up 2 bases and J gave up 8 bases, with 12 bases separating them. The CDR3 has 13 residues. In nucleotides, the CDR3 is TGTGCCAGCAGCCAAAAAACAGGGTTCGGCTACACCTTC. Encoded protein: CASSQKTGFGYTF.

This clone appeared a few times. This chain uses TRBV28 with TRBJ1-1; 12 bases match TRBD1. The CDR3 is 19 amino acids. The germline gives CDR1 MDHEN, CDR2 SYDVKM. The V segment lost 2 bases and the J segment 1 base; nucleotides outside the gene matches: 11. CDR3 sequence reads: CASSLRSRDRGPANTEAFF. The DNA of the CDR3 is TGTGCCAGCAGTTTAAGGTCACGGGACAGGGGGCCTGCGAACACTGAAGCTTTCTTT.

A few counts support this clone. The J gene is TRBJ1-1, the V gene TRBV11-2; 7 bases are shared with TRBD1. The length of the CDR3 is 11 residues. With 8 bases clipped from V and 9 bases from J, the junction kept 6 bases outside the gene matches. The germline gives CDR1 SGHAT, CDR2 FQNNGV. The CDR3 DNA reads as TGTGCCAGCGGGAAGGGGGCGCAAGCTTTCTTT. It yields the protein CASGKGAQAFF.

The J gene is TRBJ2-7, the V gene TRBV4-2, with a tentative D call TRBD2 (6 bases). Deletions cut 1 base from V and 2 bases from J, with 21 bases between. The CDR3 has 18 residues. The germline CDR1 and CDR2 sequences are LGHNA and YNFKEQ. This chain's CDR3 is CASSQVVSMGRTTYEQYF. The DNA for the CDR3 is TGTGCCAGCAGCCAAGTCGTCTCCATGGGGAGGACAACCTACGAGCAGTACTTC.

The chain joins TRBV30 to TRBJ1-2; a possible D gene is TRBD1 (5 bases). Germline CDR1 is GTSNPN and CDR2 is SVGIG (reference sequence). This CDR3 comprises 15 residues. Trimming shortened V by 2 bases and J by 4 bases, and 17 bases separated the two germline ends. CDR3 sequence reads: CAWSPGASNSYGYTF. Written as DNA, the CDR3 is TGTGCCTGGAGTCCCGGGGCCTCGAACTCCTATGGCTACACCTTC.

The rearrangement joins TRBV19 to TRBJ2-1; 8 bases are a match to TRBD2. Germline trimming cut 10 bases from V and 8 bases from J; bases unmatched to any gene: 16. Germline assignment: CDR1 LNHDA and CDR2 SQIVND (reference sequence). This CDR3 comprises 15 residues. CDR3 sequence reads: CATRRGGGRGDEQFF. CDR3 coding DNA: TGTGCCACCCGGAGGGGCGGGGGGCGTGGGGATGAGCAGTTCTTC.

This clone was detected only a few times. This chain joins TRBV28 and TRBJ1-3; D is ambiguous. CDR1 is MDHEN, CDR2 SYDVKM, per germline. V lost 2 bases and J 2 bases, leaving 7 bases between the germline ends. The CDR3 is 14 amino acids. CDR3 DNA: TGTGCCAGCAGTTTACCAAGAACTGGAAACACCATATATTTT. Translated, it gives CASSLPRTGNTIYF.

This clone turned up a few times. V is TRBV4-1 and J is TRBJ1-1; D possibly corresponds to TRBD1 (5 bases). The CDR3 is 16 amino acids. CDR1 is MGHRA, CDR2 YSYEKL, per germline. Trimming took 0 bases from V and 4 from J, leaving 15 bases between them. The CDR3 sequence: CASSQDSQGGSTEAFF. The CDR3 coding sequence is TGCGCCAGCAGCCAAGACTCCCAGGGAGGAAGCACTGAAGCTTTCTTT.

This chain links TRBV5-1 with TRBJ2-5, with TRBD2 matching over 10 bases. V dropped 0 bases and J dropped 0; count of bases not matched to a gene: 2. Germline V gene sequence: CDR1 SGHRS, CDR2 YFSETQ. The CDR3 is 16 residues long. CDR3 bases: TGCGCCAGCAGCTTGGAAACTAGCGGGAACCAAGAGACCCAGTACTTC. It is translated as CASSLETSGNQETQYF. Full variable domain (rest looked up from reference TRBV5-1 and TRBJ2-5): KAGVTQTPRYLIKTRGQQVTLSCSPISGHRSVSWYQQTPGQGLQFLFEYFSETQRNKGNFPGRFSGRQFSNSRSEMNVSTLELGDSALYLCASSLETSGNQETQYFGPGTRLLVL.

This rearrangement joins TRBV19 to TRBJ1-2, with D possibly matching TRBD1 (5 bases). Germline V gene lookup returns CDR1 LNHDA and CDR2 SQIVND (reference sequence). V gave up 6 bases and J gave up 6 bases, with 14 bases separating them. The CDR3 loop spans 13 amino acids. The CDR3 DNA reads as TGTGCCAGTAGAATGGGGGGTACAAATGGCTACACCTTC. It specifies CASRMGGTNGYTF.

J is TRBJ2-5 and V is TRBV9, with TRBD2 identical over 7 bases. Germline CDR1 reads SGDLS; CDR2 reads YYNGEE. V lost 0 bases and J lost 5; bases outside the gene matches: 7. This CDR3 is built from 15 residues. The CDR3 DNA sequence: TGTGCCAGCAGCGTAGCGGGGGAGGGATGGGAGACCCAGTACTTC. Translated: CASSVAGEGWETQYF.

V usage is TRBV4-3 and J usage is TRBJ1-1, with a possible D match to TRBD1 (5 bases). V was shortened by 1 base and J by 2 bases, with 14 bases between the two germline ends. Germline-derived CDR1 and CDR2 are LGHNA and YSLEER. This CDR3 has 16 amino acids. CDR3 coding DNA: TGCGCCAGCAGCCAAGTCTACGGGGCAATTAACACTGAAGCTTTCTTT. It specifies CASSQVYGAINTEAFF.

Only one count was recorded for this clone. V is TRBV4-2 and J is TRBJ2-5, with D perhaps being TRBD1 or TRBD2 (5 bases each). The CDR3 runs to 15 residues. The germline CDR1 and CDR2 sequences are LGHNA and YNFKEQ. Trimming removed 1 base from V and 5 bases from J, with 14 bases in between. The CDR3 sequence is CASSQGTQSGETQYF. The CDR3 DNA is TGTGCCAGCAGCCAAGGGACTCAATCAGGGGAGACCCAGTACTTC.

The J gene is TRBJ1-5, the V gene TRBV30; TRBD1 matches 8 bases. The V segment lost 0 bases and the J segment 4 bases; nucleotides outside the gene matches: 5. This CDR3 comprises 15 residues. Per germline, CDR1 GTSNPN and CDR2 SVGIG (reference sequence). The CDR3 region has the DNA TGTGCCTGGAGTGTTGACAGGGGCGCGAATCAGCCCCAGCATTTT. It translates to CAWSVDRGANQPQHF.

V and J are TRBV7-2 and TRBJ2-3; D possibly corresponds to TRBD2 (5 bases). This CDR3 comprises 16 residues. Germline CDR1 SGHTA, CDR2 FQGNSA. V was cut by 1 base and J by 2 bases, with 13 bases left in between. The CDR3 spells CASSLGASQTTDTQYF. Here the CDR3 DNA reads TGTGCCAGCAGCTTAGGGGCTAGCCAGACCACAGATACGCAGTATTTT.

This rearrangement joins TRBV6-6 to TRBJ1-1; no clear D. In germline, CDR1 is MNHNY, CDR2 SVGAGI (reference sequence). Trimming took 5 bases from V and 2 from J, leaving 6 bases between them. This CDR3 region has 12 residues. The CDR3 DNA sequence: TGTGCCAGCAGTGTGGGAAACACTGAAGCTTTCTTT. Its protein is CASSVGNTEAFF.

This clone was counted between two and nine times. The V and J genes are TRBV5-4 and TRBJ1-4, with 10 bases aligning to TRBD1. The V segment lost 3 bases and the J segment 7 bases; nucleotides outside the gene matches: 3. This CDR3 contains 14 residues. The germline V gene has CDR1 SGHNT and CDR2 YYREEE (reference sequence). CDR3 loop: CASSWDRGSEKLFF. The CDR3 DNA follows: TGTGCCAGCAGCTGGGACAGGGGTAGTGAAAAACTGTTTTTT.